The following is a TCR beta chain sequence with its context. Trimming cost V 0 bases and J 1 base, with 10 bases left between them. The CDR3 runs 15 residues. Germline V gene lookup returns CDR1 SGHVS and CDR2 FQNEAQ. Sequencing used immunoSEQ multiplex PCR; TCRdb keeps in-frame clones, though not all of them. Here the sample spans 75,000 to 95,000 clones, roughly 80% being singletons. The sample comes from a study of blood T cell repertoires in COVID-19. Study context: Material from acute and convalescent COVID-19 was sourced from the United States, Italy and Spain.

This rearrangement joins TRBV7-8 to TRBJ2-7; weak D call: TRBD2 (6 bases). The source material was peripheral blood. The TCR sequence derives from a woman aged 40-49 years with active or convalescent COVID-19. CDR3 sequence (DNA): TGTGCCAGCAGCTTAGCGGGGGGTCGGTCCTACGAGCAGTACTTC. Its translation is CASSLAGGRSYEQYF.